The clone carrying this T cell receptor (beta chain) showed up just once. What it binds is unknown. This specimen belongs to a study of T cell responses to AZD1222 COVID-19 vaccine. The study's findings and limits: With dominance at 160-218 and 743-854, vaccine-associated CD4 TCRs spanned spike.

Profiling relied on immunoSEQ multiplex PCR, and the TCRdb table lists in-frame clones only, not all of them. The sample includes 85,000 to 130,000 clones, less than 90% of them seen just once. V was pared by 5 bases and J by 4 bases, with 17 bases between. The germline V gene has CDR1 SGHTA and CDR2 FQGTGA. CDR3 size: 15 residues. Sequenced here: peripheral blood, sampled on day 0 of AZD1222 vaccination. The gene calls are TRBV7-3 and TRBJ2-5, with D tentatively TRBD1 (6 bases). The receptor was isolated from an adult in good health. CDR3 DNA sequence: TGTGCCAGCAGCCCGAACGGACAGCTAGCAGAGACCCAGTACTTC. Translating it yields CASSPNGQLAETQYF.